These T cell receptor beta chains were read from a single sample in a study of identical twins. Using its own MiXCR run on the 5' RACE reads, TCRdb lists one record per CDR3 protein. The sample holds about 690,000 distinct CDR3 sequences; 21% are singletons and the top ten take about 4.5%. This sample also appeared in a second study, on T cells expressing NK-cell markers.

The sample was PBMCs. These receptors were taken from a woman between 18 and 30 years old in good health. Both conserved end residues are part of each CDR3. D genes are given only for firm matches. Expanded clones get a size class; other rows say once, few or many, or leave the size out.

d_gene	v_gene	abundance	j_gene	CDR3aa	CDR3nt
NA	TRBV5-5	few	TRBJ1-1	CASSGERGVLAFF	TGTGCCAGCAGCGGTGAGAGAGGGGTTTTAGCTTTCTTT
NA	TRBV7-2	NA	TRBJ2-7	CASSQDSYYEQYF	TGTGCCAGCAGCCAAGACAGCTACTACGAGCAGTACTTC
NA	TRBV5-6	few	TRBJ2-4	CASSPRGGPNVEQNIQYF	TGTGCCAGCAGCCCGAGAGGGGGGCCCAACGTAGAACAAAACATTCAGTACTTC
TRBD2	TRBV5-6	few	TRBJ2-5	CASSLLVAGEETQYF	TGTGCCAGCAGCTTACTTGTAGCGGGAGAAGAGACCCAGTACTTC
NA	TRBV12-3/TRBV12-4	NA	TRBJ1-4	CASSFRSGASEKLFF	TGTGCCAGCAGTTTTAGGTCCGGGGCCTCCGAAAAACTGTTTTTT
NA	TRBV20-1	few	TRBJ2-1	CSASMGASYNEQFF	TGCAGTGCTAGTATGGGGGCCTCCTACAATGAGCAGTTCTTC
NA	TRBV12-3/TRBV12-4	NA	TRBJ2-1	CASSSLPAADEQFF	TGTGCCAGCAGTTCACTACCTGCCGCCGATGAGCAGTTCTTC
NA	TRBV29-1	few	TRBJ1-1	CSVSRNPEAFF	TGCAGCGTTAGTCGGAACCCTGAAGCTTTCTTT
NA	TRBV3-1	few	TRBJ2-1	CASSPGRRYNEQFF	TGTGCCAGCAGCCCGGGACGGAGATACAATGAGCAGTTCTTC
NA	TRBV7-7	NA	TRBJ2-7	CASSPSVTFDYEQYF	TGTGCCAGCAGCCCTTCGGTAACTTTCGACTACGAGCAGTACTTC
NA	TRBV20-1	NA	TRBJ2-3	CSATPPTAGTDTQYF	TGCAGTGCGACGCCCCCTACCGCCGGAACGGATACGCAGTATTTT
TRBD2	TRBV9	NA	TRBJ2-3	CASSVEGRGGTDTQYF	TGTGCCAGCAGCGTAGAAGGGCGGGGGGGCACAGATACGCAGTATTTT
NA	TRBV28	few	TRBJ2-6	CASSLRNSGANVLTF	TGTGCCAGCAGTTTAAGGAACTCTGGGGCCAACGTCCTGACTTTC
TRBD1	TRBV12-3/TRBV12-4	NA	TRBJ2-3	CASTSTGGTDTQYF	TGTGCCAGCACCTCGACAGGGGGCACAGATACGCAGTATTTT
NA	TRBV12-3/TRBV12-4	NA	TRBJ2-3	CASSFQGSDTQYF	TGTGCCAGCAGTTTTCAAGGGTCCGATACGCAGTATTTT
NA	TRBV5-1	NA	TRBJ2-3	CASTMGSTDTQYF	TGCGCCAGCACCATGGGCTCCACAGATACGCAGTATTTT
NA	TRBV6-2/TRBV6-3	many	TRBJ2-2	CASTPNRGELFF	TGTGCCAGTACTCCCAACCGAGGGGAGCTGTTTTTT